This T cell receptor (beta chain) stems from a study of response to subunit inactivated influenza vaccine. Whole-study results and caveats: The authors offered the suggestion that each seasonal influenza vaccination recruits few new T cells.

One entry per CDR3 protein results from TCRdb running MiXCR on the RT-PCR reads. The sample includes about 780,000 distinct CDR3 sequences, roughly 18% seen only once; the top ten take under 13%. Germline V gene data show CDR1 as MNHEY and CDR2 as SMNVEV (reference sequence). The CDR3 has 15 amino acids. V lost 6 bases and J lost 4; bases outside the gene matches: 8. To note about this clonotype: Its antigen is not known.

The source of this sequence is a man aged 50-60 years who received an inactivated influenza vaccine. The material sequenced was PBMCs from blood, taken around 5 days after vaccination. The chain links TRBV27 to TRBJ1-4; 7 bases align to TRBD1. CDR3 sequence reads: CASSNRQGRNEKLFF. CDR3 nucleotide sequence: TGTGCCAGCAGCAACAGACAGGGCCGTAATGAAAAACTGTTTTTT.